These 22 T cell receptor beta chains share one sample of origin, sequenced in a study of blood T cells in healthy people across ages. Using a J-beta primer mix together with a sample-barcoded 5' primer, a second PCR was run for roughly 7 to 12 cycles. Each CDR3 protein gets one entry after TCRdb re-called the 5' RACE reads with MiXCR. The repertoire consists of about 1.4 million distinct CDR3 sequences, with 55% to 75% occurring once and the leading ten covering over 5%. The sequencing input was blood. The receptor source for this set is a man aged 18 to 30 in good health.

The genes are TRBV20-1 and TRBJ1-1, with D hard to call. The CDR3 consists of 12 residues. The germline V gene encodes CDR1 DFQATT and CDR2 SNEGSKA (reference sequence). Trimming pared 6 bases from V and 1 base from J, leaving 9 bases between. CDR3 sequence reads: CSAPTRNTEAFF. DNA of the CDR3: TGCAGTGCCCCTACCAGGAACACTGAAGCTTTCTTT.

This rearrangement joins TRBV13 to TRBJ2-4; TRBD2 might be the D (5 bases). The better agreement between TRBJ2-7 and the DNA end casts doubt on the J call. Looked up from germline, CDR1 is PRHDT and CDR2 is FYEKMQ (reference sequence). The CDR3 runs 13 residues. CDR3 sequence (DNA): TGTGCCAGCAGCCCGCCCAGCGGTGGCGAGCAGTACTTC. It translates to CASSPPSGGEQYF.

In this sample, this clonotype turned up a few times. J is TRBJ2-7 and V is TRBV14; 7 bases line up with TRBD1. The trim removed 0 bases at V and 1 base at J, leaving 15 bases unmatched. The CDR3 sequence is 19 residues long. The germline CDR1 and CDR2 sequences are SGHDN and FVKESK. Written as DNA, the CDR3 is TGTGCCAGCAGCCAAGATCGTACGGGACAGCGACCTCAGTCCTACGAGCAGTACTTC. It codes for CASSQDRTGQRPQSYEQYF.

CDR3 bases: TGCAGTGCAGAGAACGCGCGGTTCGCGGCCAAAAACATTCAGTACTTC. Its protein product is CSAENARFAAKNIQYF. The chain has TRBV20-1 and TRBJ2-7; D unclear. The last part of the DNA fits TRBJ2-4 better; the J call may be wrong. This CDR3 is 16 amino acids long. The germline V gene encodes CDR1 DFQATT and CDR2 SNEGSKA (reference sequence).

V is TRBV4-2 and J is TRBJ2-2; D is perhaps TRBD1 or TRBD2 (5 bases each). Trimming stripped 4 bases from V and 0 bases from J, with 9 bases between. The germline V gene encodes CDR1 LGHNA and CDR2 YNFKEQ. The CDR3 contains 15 residues. The CDR3 spells CASSPGASNTGELFF. For the CDR3, the DNA is TGTGCCAGCAGCCCCGGGGCATCGAACACCGGGGAGCTGTTTTTT.

In DNA form, the CDR3 reads TGTGCCAGCAGTTACTCCGGGGGGATTTACTACGAGCAGTACTTC. Protein product: CASSYSGGIYYEQYF. The rearrangement links TRBV6-5 to TRBJ2-4, with 7 bases identical to TRBD2. The J call is doubtful: the DNA matches TRBJ2-7 better. Germline V gives CDR1 MNHEY, CDR2 SVGAGI. The CDR3 totals 15 residues.

In its sample, this clonotype was seen once. The CDR3 DNA is TGTGCCAGCAGCACTAGCGGGGCGATCACCGGGGAGCTGTTTTTT. It encodes CASSTSGAITGELFF. The gene calls are TRBV7-2 and TRBJ2-2; the match to TRBD2 covers 10 bases. Germline CDR1 and CDR2: SGHTA and FQGNSA. This CDR3 region has 15 residues. V lost 5 bases and J lost 4; bases outside the gene matches: 4. The variable domain in full, completed from reference TRBV7-2 and TRBJ2-2, reads GAGVSQSPSNKVTEKGKDVELRCDPISGHTALYWYRQSLGQGLEFLIYFQGNSAPDKSGLPSDRFSAERTGGSVSTLTIQRTQQEDSAVYLCASSTSGAITGELFFGEGSRLTVL.

This rearrangement joins TRBV12-3 or TRBV12-4 to TRBJ2-3; 7 nucleotides line up with TRBD2. The CDR3 has 13 amino acids. V shed 3 bases and J 6 bases; nucleotides not matched to a gene: 3. In DNA, the CDR3 is TGTGCCAGCAGTTTCGGGGGGTGGGATACGCAGTATTTT. This codes for CASSFGGWDTQYF.

The CDR3 sequence: CATSSFRGSYNEQFF. The DNA of the CDR3 is TGTGCCACCAGCAGCTTCAGGGGCTCCTACAATGAGCAGTTCTTC. The chain links TRBV15 to TRBJ2-1; a weak D match, TRBD1 (6 bases). Germline CDR1 reads LNHNV; CDR2 reads YYDKDF (reference sequence). The CDR3 has 15 amino acids. V was clipped by 3 bases and J by 0 bases, with 9 bases between them.

This clonotype appeared a few times. The chain combines TRBV2 with TRBJ2-7, with D possibly called TRBD1 or TRBD2 (5 bases each). The CDR3 runs to 11 residues. V lost 9 bases to trimming and J lost 5 bases, with 11 bases between them. CDR1 SNHLY and CDR2 FYNNEI come from the germline V gene. CDR3 nucleotide sequence: TGTGCCAGGGGACGGTCAGACGAGCAGTACTTC. Translation: CARGRSDEQYF.

This clonotype was seen more than once but under ten times. This chain uses TRBV4-2 with TRBJ2-7, with 9 bases identical to TRBD2. This CDR3 has 17 residues. Looked up from germline, CDR1 is LGHNA and CDR2 is YNFKEQ. V was clipped by 1 base and J by 2 bases; unmatched bases: 9. This CDR3 reads CASSQAALAGGAYEQYF. DNA for the CDR3: TGTGCCAGCAGCCAAGCCGCACTAGCGGGCGGAGCCTACGAGCAGTACTTC.

The rearrangement joins TRBV20-1 to TRBJ2-3; the match to TRBD2 covers 8 bases. Germline CDR1 DFQATT, CDR2 SNEGSKA (reference sequence). The length of the CDR3 is 14 residues. V shed 3 bases and J 4 bases; nucleotides not matched to a gene: 6. This CDR3 reads CSASWRGEADTQYF. The CDR3 DNA sequence: TGCAGTGCTAGCTGGCGGGGGGAGGCAGATACGCAGTATTTT.

The genes are TRBV2 and TRBJ2-1, with 9 nucleotides matching TRBD1. The CDR3 contains 20 residues. V gave up 6 bases and J gave up 1 base; unmatched junction bases: 19. The germline CDR1 and CDR2 sequences are SNHLY and FYNNEI. In nucleotides, the CDR3 is TGTGCCAGCAGGAGAAAAACCGGGACAGGGACGTCCAGGTCCTACAATGAGCAGTTCTTC. Translating gives CASRRKTGTGTSRSYNEQFF.

This clonotype was seen a few times. This chain joins TRBV29-1 and TRBJ2-5; 13 bases are a match to TRBD2. V lost 6 bases, J lost 2 bases, and 9 bases stayed unmatched. The CDR3 sequence is 16 residues long. Germline-derived CDR1 and CDR2 are SQVTM and ANQGSEA. The CDR3 reads CSVEKPGLAGQETQYF. The CDR3, as DNA: TGCAGCGTCGAAAAGCCGGGACTAGCGGGGCAAGAGACCCAGTACTTC.

This chain joins TRBV19 and TRBJ1-6; D is unclear. This CDR3 is 13 amino acids long. V dropped 5 bases and J dropped 10 bases, with 12 bases sitting between them. Germline assignment: CDR1 LNHDA and CDR2 SQIVND (reference sequence). The CDR3 bases are TGTGCCAGTAGTGGCCCCATCCCCTCACCCCTCCACTTT. Encoded protein: CASSGPIPSPLHF.

This clonotype came up a few times. The chain is built from TRBV11-2 and TRBJ2-1; tentative D call: TRBD2 (5 bases). V was shortened by 2 bases and J by 6 bases, with 17 bases between the two germline ends. The CDR3 covers 16 residues. Germline loops: CDR1 SGHAT, CDR2 FQNNGV. The CDR3 is CASSLSLRVGGNEQFF. The CDR3 bases are TGTGCCAGCAGCTTATCCCTCCGTGTAGGAGGCAATGAGCAGTTCTTC.

This sequence joins TRBV4-1 and TRBJ2-2, with 8 bases fitting TRBD2. With 4 bases clipped from V and 5 bases from J, the junction kept 6 bases outside the gene matches. The CDR3 covers 15 residues. The germline V gene has CDR1 MGHRA and CDR2 YSYEKL. CDR3 in DNA: TGCGCCAGCAGCCCGGGACTAGACACAACCGGGGAGCTGTTTTTT. Translation: CASSPGLDTTGELFF.

The rearrangement uses TRBV3-1 and TRBJ1-1; TRBD1 might be the D (5 bases). Deletions cut 0 bases from V and 3 bases from J, with 8 bases between. The CDR3 is 14 amino acids. The germline CDR1 and CDR2 sequences are LGHDT and YNNKEL (reference sequence). The CDR3 here is CASSQEGAHTEAFF. DNA for the CDR3: TGTGCCAGCAGCCAAGAAGGGGCCCACACTGAAGCTTTCTTT.

DNA of the CDR3: TGTGCCAGCAGTTACTCGAATCAGTTGGAGACAGATACGCAGTATTTT. Its protein product is CASSYSNQLETDTQYF. V is TRBV6-5 and J is TRBJ2-3, with D uncertain. Trimming removed 0 bases from V and 3 bases from J, with 13 bases in between. This CDR3 spans 16 amino acids. Per the germline V gene, CDR1 is MNHEY and CDR2 is SVGAGI.

The chain carries TRBV2 and TRBJ1-1; TRBD1 matches 7 bases. This CDR3 comprises 16 residues. CDR1 and CDR2 (germline): SNHLY, FYNNEI. J lost 2 bases, V lost 3 bases, and 9 bases had no gene match. The CDR3 spells CASSEGAGTANTEAFF. The CDR3 nucleotides are TGTGCCAGCAGTGAGGGCGCCGGGACAGCAAACACTGAAGCTTTCTTT.

The chain couples TRBV24-1 to TRBJ2-3, with 7 bases fitting TRBD1. The germline V gene encodes CDR1 KGHDR and CDR2 SFDVKD. The CDR3 is 15 amino acids. J gave up 4 bases and V 3 bases, and 6 bases lay outside the gene matches. CDR3 nucleotide sequence: TGTGCCACCAGTGATCCTGACAGGGACCCAGATACGCAGTATTTT. This translates into CATSDPDRDPDTQYF.

This clonotype appeared a single time. In nucleotides, the CDR3 is TGTGCCAGCAGGGATCCCAATTTATATGGCTACACCTTC. It specifies CASRDPNLYGYTF. The rearrangement uses TRBV6-2 or TRBV6-3 and TRBJ1-2; D not certain. Germline V gene sequence: CDR1 MNHEY, CDR2 SVGEGT. V was pared by 6 bases and J by 5 bases, with 13 bases between. The CDR3 runs to 13 residues.